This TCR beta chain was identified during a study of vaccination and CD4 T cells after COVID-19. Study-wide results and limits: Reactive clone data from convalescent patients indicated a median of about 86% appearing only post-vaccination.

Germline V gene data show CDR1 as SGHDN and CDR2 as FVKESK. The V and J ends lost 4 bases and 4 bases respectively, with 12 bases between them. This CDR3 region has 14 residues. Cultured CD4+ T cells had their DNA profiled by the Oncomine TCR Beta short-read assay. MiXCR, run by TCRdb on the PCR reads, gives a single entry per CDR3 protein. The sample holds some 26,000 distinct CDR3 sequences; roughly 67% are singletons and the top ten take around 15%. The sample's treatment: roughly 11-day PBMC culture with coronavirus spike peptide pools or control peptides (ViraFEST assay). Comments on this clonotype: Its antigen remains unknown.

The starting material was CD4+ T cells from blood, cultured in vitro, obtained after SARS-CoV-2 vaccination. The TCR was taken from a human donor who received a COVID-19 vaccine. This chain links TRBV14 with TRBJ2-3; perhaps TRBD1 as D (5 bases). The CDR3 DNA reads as TGTGCCAGCAGCCTTCACACAGGCGCAGATACGCAGTATTTT. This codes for CASSLHTGADTQYF.